This record covers a single T cell receptor (beta chain). Its antigen is undetermined. The CDR3 extends over 12 amino acids. Trimming shortened V by 4 bases and J by 6 bases, and 11 bases separated the two germline ends. Per the germline V gene, CDR1 is DFQATT and CDR2 is SNEGSKA (reference sequence). The record originates from a study of T-cell reconstitution after alpha-beta-depleted transplantation in children. Overall study findings and caveats: In patients about two months after transplant, alpha-beta T cells reportedly arose from several hundred expanded graft clones. Day-60 TCRbeta diversity that was high in some patients was derived from surviving recipient T cells and thymic progenitors.

Preparing the TCRbeta library involved the use of unique molecular identifiers. A single record per CDR3 protein comes from TCRdb applying MiXCR to the PCR reads. The sample consists of fewer than 550,000 distinct CDR3 sequences, around 16% of them appearing once. The V and J genes are TRBV20-1 and TRBJ2-3; D unresolved. Sample: PBMCs, mostly from graft donor cells, taken 360 days after TCRalphabeta/CD19-depleted stem cell transplant. This TCR came from a boy in the first two years of life who had a stem cell transplant for Wiskott-Aldrich syndrome, so the T cells may come from the graft donor. CDR3 residues: CSAISGVDTQYF. CDR3 sequence (DNA): TGCAGTGCTATATCCGGAGTGGATACGCAGTATTTT.